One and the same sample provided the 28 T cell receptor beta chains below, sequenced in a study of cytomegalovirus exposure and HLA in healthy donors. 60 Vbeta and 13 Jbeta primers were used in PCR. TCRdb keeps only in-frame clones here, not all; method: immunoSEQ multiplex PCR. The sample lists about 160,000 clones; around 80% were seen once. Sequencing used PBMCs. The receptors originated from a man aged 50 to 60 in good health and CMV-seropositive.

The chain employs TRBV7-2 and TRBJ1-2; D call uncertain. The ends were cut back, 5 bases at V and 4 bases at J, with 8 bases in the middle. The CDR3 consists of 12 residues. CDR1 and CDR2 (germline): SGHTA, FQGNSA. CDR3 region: CASSPNSYGYTF. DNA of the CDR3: TGTGCCAGCAGCCCGAACTCCTATGGCTACACCTTC.

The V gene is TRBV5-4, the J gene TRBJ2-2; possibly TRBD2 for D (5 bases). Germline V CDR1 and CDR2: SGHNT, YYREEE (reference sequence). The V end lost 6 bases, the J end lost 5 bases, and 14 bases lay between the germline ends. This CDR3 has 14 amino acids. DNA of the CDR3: TGTGCCAGCACCCCTGTGCGAGGGACCGGGGAGCTGTTTTTT. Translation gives CASTPVRGTGELFF.

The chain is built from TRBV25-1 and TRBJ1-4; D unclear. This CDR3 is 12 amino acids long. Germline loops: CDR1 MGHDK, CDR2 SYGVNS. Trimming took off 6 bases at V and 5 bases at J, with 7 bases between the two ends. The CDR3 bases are TGTGCCAGCAGGGGCGTAAATGAAAAACTGTTTTTT. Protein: CASRGVNEKLFF. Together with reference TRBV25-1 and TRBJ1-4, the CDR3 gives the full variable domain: EADIYQTPRYLVIGTGKKITLECSQTMGHDKMYWYQQDPGMELHLIHYSYGVNSTEKGDLSSESTVSRIRTEHFPLTLESARPSHTSQYLCASRGVNEKLFFGSGTQLSVL.

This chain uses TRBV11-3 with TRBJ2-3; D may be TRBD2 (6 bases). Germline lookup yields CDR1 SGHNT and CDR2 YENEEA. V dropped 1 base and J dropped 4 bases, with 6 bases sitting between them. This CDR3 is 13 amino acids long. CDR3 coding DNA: TGTGCCAGCAGCTTAGGGGAGGCAGATACGCAGTATTTT. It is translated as CASSLGEADTQYF.

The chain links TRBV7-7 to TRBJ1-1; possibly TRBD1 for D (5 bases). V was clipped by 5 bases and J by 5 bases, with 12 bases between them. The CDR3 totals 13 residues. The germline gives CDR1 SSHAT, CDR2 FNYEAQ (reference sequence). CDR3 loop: CASSRLGQTEAFF. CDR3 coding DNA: TGTGCCAGCAGCCGTCTGGGGCAGACTGAAGCTTTCTTT. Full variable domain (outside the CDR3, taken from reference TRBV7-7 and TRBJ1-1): GAGVSQSPRYKVTKRGQDVTLRCDPISSHATLYWYQQALGQGPEFLTYFNYEAQPDKSGLPSDRFSAERPEGSISTLTIQRTEQRDSAMYRCASSRLGQTEAFFGQGTRLTVV.

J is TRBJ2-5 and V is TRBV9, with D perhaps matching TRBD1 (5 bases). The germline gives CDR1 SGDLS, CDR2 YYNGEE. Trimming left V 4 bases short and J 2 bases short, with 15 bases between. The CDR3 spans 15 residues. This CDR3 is CASSSPETVQETQYF. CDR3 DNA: TGTGCCAGCAGCTCCCCCGAGACAGTACAAGAGACCCAGTACTTC.

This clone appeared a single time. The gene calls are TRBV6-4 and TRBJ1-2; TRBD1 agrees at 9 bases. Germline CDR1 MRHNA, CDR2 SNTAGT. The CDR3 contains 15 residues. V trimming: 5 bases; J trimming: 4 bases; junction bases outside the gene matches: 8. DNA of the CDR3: TGTGCCAGCAGTCCCGGACAGGGGCCTAGCTATGGCTACACCTTC. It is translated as CASSPGQGPSYGYTF.

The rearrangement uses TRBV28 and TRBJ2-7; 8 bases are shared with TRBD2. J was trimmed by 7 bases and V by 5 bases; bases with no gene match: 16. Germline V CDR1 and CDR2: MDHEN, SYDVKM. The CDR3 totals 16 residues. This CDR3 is CASSPTMGGGLGEQYF. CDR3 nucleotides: TGTGCCAGCAGTCCCACCATGGGCGGGGGGCTTGGGGAGCAGTACTTC.

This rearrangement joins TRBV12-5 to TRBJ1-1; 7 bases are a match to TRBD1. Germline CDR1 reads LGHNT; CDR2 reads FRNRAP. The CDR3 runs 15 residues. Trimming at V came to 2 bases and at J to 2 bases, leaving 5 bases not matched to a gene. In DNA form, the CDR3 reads TGTGCTAGTGGTTTGACACAGGGGAGCAACACTGAAGCTTTCTTT. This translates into CASGLTQGSNTEAFF.

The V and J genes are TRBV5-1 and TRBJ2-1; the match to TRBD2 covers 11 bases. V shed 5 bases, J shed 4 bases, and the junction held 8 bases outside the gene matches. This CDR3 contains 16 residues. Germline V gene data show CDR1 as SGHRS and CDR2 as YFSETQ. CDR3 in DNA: TGCGCCAGCAGTGAAGTAGCGGGGGGGCCTTACAATGAGCAGTTCTTC. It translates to CASSEVAGGPYNEQFF. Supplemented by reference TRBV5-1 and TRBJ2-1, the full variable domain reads KAGVTQTPRYLIKTRGQQVTLSCSPISGHRSVSWYQQTPGQGLQFLFEYFSETQRNKGNFPGRFSGRQFSNSRSEMNVSTLELGDSALYLCASSEVAGGPYNEQFFGPGTRLTVL.

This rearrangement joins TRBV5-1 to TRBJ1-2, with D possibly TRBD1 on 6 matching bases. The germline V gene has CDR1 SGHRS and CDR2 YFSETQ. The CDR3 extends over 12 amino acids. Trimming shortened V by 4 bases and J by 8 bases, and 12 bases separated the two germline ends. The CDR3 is CASSPSQGGYTF. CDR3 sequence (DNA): TGCGCCAGCAGCCCCTCACAGGGAGGCTACACCTTC.

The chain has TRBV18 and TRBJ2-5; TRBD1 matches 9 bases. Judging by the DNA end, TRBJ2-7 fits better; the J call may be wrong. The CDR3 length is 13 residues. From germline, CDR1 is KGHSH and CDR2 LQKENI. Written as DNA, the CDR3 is TGTGCCAGCTCCGGACAGGGGATCTACGAGCAGTACTTC. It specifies CASSGQGIYEQYF.

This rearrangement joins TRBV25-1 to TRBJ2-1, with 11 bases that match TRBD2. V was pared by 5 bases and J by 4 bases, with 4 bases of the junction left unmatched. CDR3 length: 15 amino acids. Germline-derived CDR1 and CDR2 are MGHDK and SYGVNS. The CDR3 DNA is TGTGCCAGCAGTCCACTAGCGGGGGCTTACAATGAGCAGTTCTTC. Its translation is CASSPLAGAYNEQFF.

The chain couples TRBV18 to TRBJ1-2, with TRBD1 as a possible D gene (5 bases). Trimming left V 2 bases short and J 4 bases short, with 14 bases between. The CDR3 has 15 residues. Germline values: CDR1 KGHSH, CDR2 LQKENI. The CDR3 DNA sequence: TGTGCCAGCTCACCAGGAATAGGGGCGTTCTATGGCTACACCTTC. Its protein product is CASSPGIGAFYGYTF.

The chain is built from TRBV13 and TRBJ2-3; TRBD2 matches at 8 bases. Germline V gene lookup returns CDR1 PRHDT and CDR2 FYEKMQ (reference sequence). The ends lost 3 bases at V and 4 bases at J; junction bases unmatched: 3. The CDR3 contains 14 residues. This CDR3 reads CASSFGLAADTQYF. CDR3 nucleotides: TGTGCCAGCAGCTTTGGACTAGCCGCAGATACGCAGTATTTT.

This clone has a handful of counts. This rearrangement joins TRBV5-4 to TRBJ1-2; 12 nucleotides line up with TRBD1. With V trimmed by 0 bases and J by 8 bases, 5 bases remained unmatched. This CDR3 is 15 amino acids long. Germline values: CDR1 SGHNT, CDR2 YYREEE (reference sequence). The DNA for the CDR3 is TGTGCCAGCAGCTTGGGGGACAGGGGGCGCGAAGGCTACACCTTC. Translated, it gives CASSLGDRGREGYTF.

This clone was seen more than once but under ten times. The CDR3 DNA reads TGCGCCAGCAGCTGGCGGGCTAGCGGGGCCCAAGAGACCCAGTACTTC. It encodes CASSWRASGAQETQYF. The rearrangement uses TRBV5-1 and TRBJ2-5, with 9 bases fitting TRBD2. Germline V gene data show CDR1 as SGHRS and CDR2 as YFSETQ. Trimming removed 3 bases from V and 1 base from J; junction bases left unmatched: 7. The CDR3 consists of 16 residues.

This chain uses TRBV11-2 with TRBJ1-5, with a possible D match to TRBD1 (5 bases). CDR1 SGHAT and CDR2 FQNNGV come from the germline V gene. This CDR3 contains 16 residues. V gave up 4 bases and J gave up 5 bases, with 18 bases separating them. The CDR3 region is CASSSSAGELDQPQHF. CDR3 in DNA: TGTGCCAGCAGCTCTAGCGCGGGGGAGTTAGATCAGCCCCAGCATTTT.

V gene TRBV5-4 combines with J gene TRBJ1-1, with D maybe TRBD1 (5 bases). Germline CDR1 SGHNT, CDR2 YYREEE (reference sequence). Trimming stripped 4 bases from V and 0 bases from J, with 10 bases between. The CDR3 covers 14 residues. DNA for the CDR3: TGTGCCAGCAGCGCACAGGACATGAACACTGAAGCTTTCTTT. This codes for CASSAQDMNTEAFF.

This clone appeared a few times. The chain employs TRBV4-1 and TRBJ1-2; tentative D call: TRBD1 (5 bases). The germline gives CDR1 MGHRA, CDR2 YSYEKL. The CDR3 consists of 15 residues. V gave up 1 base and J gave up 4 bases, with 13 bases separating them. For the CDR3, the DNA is TGCGCCAGCAGCCAAGGGCCGGGGGTAAGCTATGGCTACACCTTC. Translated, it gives CASSQGPGVSYGYTF.

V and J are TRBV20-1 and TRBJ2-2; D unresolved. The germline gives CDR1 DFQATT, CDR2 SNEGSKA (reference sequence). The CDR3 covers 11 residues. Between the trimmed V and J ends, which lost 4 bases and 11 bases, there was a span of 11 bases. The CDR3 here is CSAKEKGELFF. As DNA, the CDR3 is TGCAGTGCTAAGGAGAAAGGAGAGCTGTTTTTT.

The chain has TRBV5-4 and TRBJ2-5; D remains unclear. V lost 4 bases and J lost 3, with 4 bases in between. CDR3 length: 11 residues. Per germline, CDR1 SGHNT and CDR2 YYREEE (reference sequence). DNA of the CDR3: TGTGCCAGCAGCCGGGAAGAGACCCAGTACTTC. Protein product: CASSREETQYF.

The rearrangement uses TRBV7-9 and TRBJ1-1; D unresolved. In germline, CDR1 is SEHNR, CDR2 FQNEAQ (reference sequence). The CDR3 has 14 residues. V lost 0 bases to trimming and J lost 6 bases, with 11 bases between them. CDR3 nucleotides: TGTGCCAGCAGCTTAGCGGGCTGGCGAGCTGAAGCTTTCTTT. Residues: CASSLAGWRAEAFF.

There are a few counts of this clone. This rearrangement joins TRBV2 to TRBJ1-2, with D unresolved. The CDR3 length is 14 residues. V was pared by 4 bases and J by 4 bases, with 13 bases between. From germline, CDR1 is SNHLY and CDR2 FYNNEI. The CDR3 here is CASSGSVSGYGYTF. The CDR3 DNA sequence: TGTGCCAGCAGTGGTTCCGTCTCCGGCTATGGCTACACCTTC.

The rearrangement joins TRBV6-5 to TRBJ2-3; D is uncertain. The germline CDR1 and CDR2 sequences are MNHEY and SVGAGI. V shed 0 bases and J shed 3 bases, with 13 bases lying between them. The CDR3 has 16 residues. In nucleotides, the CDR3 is TGTGCCAGCAGTTACTCGATAACTCTAGTAACAGATACGCAGTATTTT. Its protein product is CASSYSITLVTDTQYF.

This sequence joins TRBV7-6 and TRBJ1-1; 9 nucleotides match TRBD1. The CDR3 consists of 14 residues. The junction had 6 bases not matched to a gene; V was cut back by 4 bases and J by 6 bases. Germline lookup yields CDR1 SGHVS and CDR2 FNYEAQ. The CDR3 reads CASSSSRTGAEAFF. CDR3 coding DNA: TGTGCCAGCAGCTCAAGTAGGACAGGGGCTGAAGCTTTCTTT. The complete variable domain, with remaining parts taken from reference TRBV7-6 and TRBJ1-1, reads GAGVSQSPRYKVTKRGQDVALRCDPISGHVSLYWYRQALGQGPEFLTYFNYEAQQDKSGLPNDRFSAERPEGSISTLTIQRTEQRDSAMYRCASSSSRTGAEAFFGQGTRLTVV.

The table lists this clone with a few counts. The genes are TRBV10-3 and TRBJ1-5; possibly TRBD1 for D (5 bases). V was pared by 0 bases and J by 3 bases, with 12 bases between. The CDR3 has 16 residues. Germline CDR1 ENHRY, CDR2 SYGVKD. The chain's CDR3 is CAISESGRVDNQPQHF. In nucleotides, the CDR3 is TGTGCCATCAGTGAGTCAGGCAGGGTTGACAATCAGCCCCAGCATTTT.

The CDR3 sequence: CASSQGQATDTQYF. The CDR3, as DNA: TGTGCCAGCAGCCAGGGACAGGCCACAGATACGCAGTATTTT. The J gene is TRBJ2-3, the V gene TRBV4-2; TRBD1 matches 8 bases. The V and J ends lost 3 bases and 2 bases, in that order; junction bases with no gene match: 1. The CDR3 totals 14 residues. CDR1 and CDR2 (germline): LGHNA, YNFKEQ.